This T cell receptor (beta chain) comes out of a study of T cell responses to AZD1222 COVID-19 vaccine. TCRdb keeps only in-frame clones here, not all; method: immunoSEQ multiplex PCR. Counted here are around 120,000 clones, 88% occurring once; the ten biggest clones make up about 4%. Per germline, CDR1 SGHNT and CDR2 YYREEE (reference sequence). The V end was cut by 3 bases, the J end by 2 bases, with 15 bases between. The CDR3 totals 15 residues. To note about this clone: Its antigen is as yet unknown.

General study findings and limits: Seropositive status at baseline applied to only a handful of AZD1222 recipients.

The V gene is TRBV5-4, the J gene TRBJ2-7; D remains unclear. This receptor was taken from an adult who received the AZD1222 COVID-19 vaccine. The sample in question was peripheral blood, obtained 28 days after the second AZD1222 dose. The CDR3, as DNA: TGTGCCAGCAGCTCGAAAACCGGACCGACCTACGAGCAGTACTTC. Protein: CASSSKTGPTYEQYF.